Reported below is one T cell receptor beta chain. The antigen remains undetermined. The CDR3 runs to 16 residues. V lost 0 bases and J 3 bases, leaving 14 bases between the germline ends. CDR1 is SEHNR and CDR2 is FQNEAQ in the germline V gene (reference sequence). These data originate in a study of CD8 T cells in Susac syndrome. Sequencing of TCR beta covered CD8+ and CD4+ T cells obtained from blood. While CD8+ and CD4+ T cells were isolated negatively, TEMRA cells were enriched by FACS. When the RNA was reverse transcribed, random hexamers were used with an input of roughly 0.45 to 1 ug. Multiplex PCR with immunoSEQ amplified the TCR beta CDR3 across 54 Vbeta and 13 Jbeta. TCRdb itself ran the immunoSEQ multiplex PCR reads through MiXCR, one entry per CDR3 protein. The table has about 84,000 distinct CDR3 sequences, roughly 95% seen once; the top ten hold approximately 0.39%. Notes on the study in general: There were around 15 Susac-specific public clones in total CD8+ repertoires and about 5 in CD8+ TEMRA repertoires.

This chain joins TRBV7-9 and TRBJ1-2; D is unresolved. Material: CD8+ T cells from PBMCs. The source of this sequence is a human donor with Susac syndrome. The CDR3 sequence: CASSLAAFGEDYGYTF. The CDR3 DNA sequence: TGTGCCAGCAGCTTAGCAGCCTTTGGGGAGGACTATGGCTACACCTTC. The whole variable domain, filled in from reference TRBV7-9 and TRBJ1-2, reads DTGVSQNPRHKITKRGQNVTFRCDPISEHNRLYWYRQTLGQGPEFLTYFQNEAQLEKSRLLSDRFSAERPKGSFSTLEIQRTEQGDSAMYLCASSLAAFGEDYGYTFGSGTRLTVV.